Presented here are 16 T cell receptor beta chains from one specimen sequenced in a study of cytomegalovirus exposure and HLA in healthy donors. The PCR was carried out with 60 Vbeta primers and 13 Jbeta primers. Only in-frame clones appear in the TCRdb table, and some are missing; sequencing was by immunoSEQ multiplex PCR. This table holds roughly 42,000 clones. The specimen sequenced was PBMCs. Every receptor here comes from a man aged 25-40 years in good health and CMV-seronegative.

The rearrangement joins TRBV5-1 to TRBJ1-1, with TRBD1 matching over 8 bases. The CDR3 length is 14 residues. Trimming cost V 4 bases and J 5 bases; bases outside gene matches: 7. CDR1 is SGHRS and CDR2 is YFSETQ in the germline V gene. This chain's CDR3 is CASSHQGASTEAFF. The CDR3, as DNA: TGCGCCAGCAGCCACCAGGGGGCGAGTACTGAAGCTTTCTTT.

The gene calls are TRBV5-1 and TRBJ2-7; 11 nucleotides align to TRBD2. The CDR3 length is 16 residues. V lost 0 bases, J lost 2 bases, and 4 bases stayed unmatched. The germline V gene encodes CDR1 SGHRS and CDR2 YFSETQ. For the CDR3, the DNA is TGCGCCAGCAGCTTGGTGATAGCGGGAGGGCCCTACGAGCAGTACTTC. This codes for CASSLVIAGGPYEQYF.

The J gene is TRBJ2-7, the V gene TRBV29-1; 8 bases line up with TRBD1. CDR1 is SQVTM, CDR2 ANQGSEA, per germline. The CDR3 contains 12 residues. V shed 6 bases, J shed 2 bases, and the junction held 3 bases outside the gene matches. The CDR3 DNA follows: TGCAGCGTCCGGACAGGGCCCTACGAGCAGTACTTC. The encoded protein is CSVRTGPYEQYF.

The rearrangement joins TRBV5-1 to TRBJ2-7; 13 bases align to TRBD2. This CDR3 is 18 amino acids long. Germline loops: CDR1 SGHRS, CDR2 YFSETQ. V gave up 3 bases and J gave up 2 bases; unmatched junction bases: 11. The CDR3: CASSWGGLAGQGAYEQYF. The CDR3 DNA reads as TGCGCCAGCAGCTGGGGGGGACTAGCGGGGCAGGGGGCCTACGAGCAGTACTTC.

V usage is TRBV29-1 and J usage is TRBJ1-2; 8 nucleotides match TRBD1. V trimming: 5 bases; J trimming: 8 bases; junction bases outside the gene matches: 7. Germline values: CDR1 SQVTM, CDR2 ANQGSEA. CDR3 length: 12 amino acids. CDR3 coding DNA: TGCAGCGTTTACAGGGGGGCGGGCGGCTACACCTTC. It translates to CSVYRGAGGYTF. Combining the CDR3 with reference TRBV29-1 and TRBJ1-2 gives the whole variable domain SAVISQKPSRDICQRGTSLTIQCQVDSQVTMMFWYRQQPGQSLTLIATANQGSEATYESGFVIDKFPISRPNLTFSTLTVSNMSPEDSSIYLCSVYRGAGGYTFGSGTRLTVV.

The CDR3 nucleotides read TGTGCCAGTAGTATGTCCAGCGGGAGACCTCAGGGAGATACGCAGTATTTT. Translated: CASSMSSGRPQGDTQYF. The chain employs TRBV19 and TRBJ2-3; TRBD2 matches 8 bases. The CDR3 is 17 residues long. V lost 3 bases and J lost 5; bases outside the gene matches: 13. Germline CDR1 reads LNHDA; CDR2 reads SQIVND (reference sequence).

V and J are TRBV6-4 and TRBJ1-6, with 9 bases fitting TRBD1. There are 16 residues in the CDR3. V lost 10 bases and J lost 10; bases outside the gene matches: 17. Germline CDR1 MRHNA, CDR2 SNTAGT. The CDR3 sequence: CAINSPLPGQGSPLHF. In nucleotides, the CDR3 is TGTGCCATCAACTCTCCCCTCCCGGGACAGGGATCACCCCTCCACTTT.

The J gene is TRBJ1-1, the V gene TRBV11-1, with a tentative D call TRBD1 (5 bases). The CDR3 covers 12 residues. Between the trimmed V and J ends, which lost 3 bases and 4 bases, there was a span of 6 bases. Germline lookup yields CDR1 SGHAT and CDR2 FQDESV (reference sequence). The CDR3 loop is CASSFGGTEAFF. Written as DNA, the CDR3 is TGTGCCAGCAGCTTCGGGGGCACTGAAGCTTTCTTT.

The J gene is TRBJ1-1, the V gene TRBV6-1; D remains unclear. CDR3 length equals 13 residues. V lost 4 bases to trimming and J lost 1 base, with 7 bases between them. The germline V gene encodes CDR1 MNHNS and CDR2 SASEGT. CDR3 sequence reads: CASSGPQNTEAFF. The DNA of the CDR3 is TGTGCCAGCAGTGGGCCGCAGAACACTGAAGCTTTCTTT.

This sequence joins TRBV6-1 and TRBJ1-5; tentative D call: TRBD1 (5 bases). There are 13 residues in the CDR3. Germline-derived CDR1 and CDR2 are MNHNS and SASEGT. Trimming removed 6 bases from V and 3 bases from J, with 9 bases in between. The CDR3 region is CASSPGNNQPQHF. Here the CDR3 DNA reads TGTGCCAGCAGCCCAGGGAACAATCAGCCCCAGCATTTT.

The J gene is TRBJ1-2, the V gene TRBV14, with 7 bases aligning to TRBD1. Germline-derived CDR1 and CDR2 are SGHDN and FVKESK. This CDR3 is 14 amino acids long. The V and J ends lost 4 bases and 7 bases, in that order; junction bases with no gene match: 9. The CDR3 nucleotides are TGTGCCAGCAGCCCGAGGGGGCCCACGAGTGGCTACACCTTC. The encoded protein is CASSPRGPTSGYTF. The whole variable domain, remainder taken from reference TRBV14 and TRBJ1-2, is EAGVTQFPSHSVIEKGQTVTLRCDPISGHDNLYWYRRVMGKEIKFLLHFVKESKQDESGMPNNRFLAERTGGTYSTLKVQPAELEDSGVYFCASSPRGPTSGYTFGSGTRLTVV.

This rearrangement joins TRBV5-6 to TRBJ1-1; 10 positions match TRBD1. The CDR3 extends over 17 amino acids. Trimming took 0 bases from V and 2 from J; bases not matched to a gene: 7. Germline assignment: CDR1 SGHDT and CDR2 YYEEEE. CDR3 sequence: CASSLAGTGVPNTEAFF. CDR3 DNA sequence: TGTGCCAGCAGCTTGGCAGGGACAGGGGTTCCTAACACTGAAGCTTTCTTT.

V and J are TRBV11-1 and TRBJ1-2, with 8 bases that match TRBD1. J lost 8 bases, V lost 3 bases, and 8 bases had no gene match. The CDR3 loop spans 14 amino acids. The V gene's germline CDR1 is SGHAT and CDR2 FQDESV (reference sequence). CDR3 bases: TGTGCCAGCAGCTTTGGACAGGGTTTTGACGGCTACACCTTC. It specifies CASSFGQGFDGYTF.

V gene TRBV4-2 combines with J gene TRBJ1-1, with D unclear. Germline V gene sequence: CDR1 LGHNA, CDR2 YNFKEQ. The CDR3 is 12 amino acids. V was pared by 0 bases and J by 7 bases, with 6 bases between. The CDR3 DNA follows: TGTGCCAGCAGCCAAGAAATCAATGAAGCTTTCTTT. Translated, it gives CASSQEINEAFF.

The V and J genes are TRBV5-1 and TRBJ2-3; 10 nucleotides line up with TRBD2. The CDR3 has 15 residues. Losses at the gene ends were 4 bases for V and 1 base for J; bases not matched to a gene: 3. Germline V gene lookup returns CDR1 SGHRS and CDR2 YFSETQ. CDR3: CASSVGLAGTDTQYF. The CDR3 DNA is TGCGCCAGCAGCGTCGGACTAGCGGGCACAGATACGCAGTATTTT. Drawing the rest from reference TRBV5-1 and TRBJ2-3, the complete variable domain is KAGVTQTPRYLIKTRGQQVTLSCSPISGHRSVSWYQQTPGQGLQFLFEYFSETQRNKGNFPGRFSGRQFSNSRSEMNVSTLELGDSALYLCASSVGLAGTDTQYFGPGTRLTVL.

V is TRBV4-3 and J is TRBJ1-6; TRBD1 matches at 10 bases. The germline V gene encodes CDR1 LGHNA and CDR2 YSLEER. The CDR3 covers 16 residues. The ends lost 4 bases at V and 8 bases at J; junction bases unmatched: 8. CDR3 sequence (DNA): TGCGCCAGCAGCCTCTGGACAGGGGGGTCCGATTCACCCCTCCACTTT. This translates into CASSLWTGGSDSPLHF.